This is a list of T cell receptor beta chains from one sample in a study of blood T cell repertoires in COVID-19. Clones were read by immunoSEQ multiplex PCR, and TCRdb kept only the in-frame ones, dropping some. The table lists a few hundred thousand clones, 86% of them singletons. Sequencing was carried out using peripheral blood. These receptors were obtained from a man aged 60 to 69 with acute or convalescent COVID-19. Both conserved end residues are part of each CDR3. D genes are given only for firm matches. The size field is filled for only some rows; it gives once, few, many or a size class.

D	V	size	J	CDR3	DNA
NA	TRBV11-2	NA	TRBJ1-1	CASSLVRGANTEAFF	TGTGCCAGCAGCCTGGTTCGGGGAGCGAACACTGAAGCTTTCTTT
NA	TRBV9	NA	TRBJ2-2	CASSVGGEPGTGELFF	TGTGCCAGCAGCGTAGGGGGGGAACCAGGGACCGGGGAGCTGTTTTTT
TRBD1	TRBV27	NA	TRBJ1-1	CASRPGQGSEAFF	TGTGCCAGCAGACCGGGACAGGGGTCTGAAGCTTTCTTT
NA	TRBV11-3	few	TRBJ2-1	CASSLIRRAEYNEQFF	TGTGCCAGCAGCTTAATTAGGAGGGCCGAATACAATGAGCAGTTCTTC
NA	TRBV27	NA	TRBJ2-7	CASRARGPPYEQYF	TGTGCCAGCAGGGCCCGAGGCCCTCCCTACGAGCAGTACTTC
TRBD2	TRBV11-3	NA	TRBJ2-5	CASSPKVLAGEGTQYF	TGTGCCAGCAGCCCCAAGGTACTAGCGGGAGAGGGGACCCAGTACTTC
NA	TRBV7-3	NA	TRBJ2-7	CASSLSRGEYEQYF	TGTGCCAGCAGCTTAAGCCGCGGAGAGTACGAGCAGTACTTC
TRBD2	TRBV27	NA	TRBJ2-1	CASSSVTSGSNEQFF	TGTGCCAGCAGCTCGGTTACTAGCGGGAGTAATGAGCAGTTCTTC
NA	TRBV5-4	NA	TRBJ1-2	CASSLAHTEGDGYTF	TGTGCCAGCAGCTTGGCTCACACCGAAGGGGATGGCTACACCTTC
NA	TRBV28	NA	TRBJ2-7	CASTRDRAGAHYF	TGTGCCAGCACGCGAGACAGAGCGGGTGCGCATTACTTC
NA	TRBV30	NA	TRBJ1-6	CAWSETEGSPLHF	TGTGCCTGGAGTGAAACAGAAGGATCACCCCTCCACTTT
NA	TRBV6-1	NA	TRBJ1-1	CASSEGYGVMAFF	TGTGCCAGCAGTGAAGGGTATGGAGTGATGGCTTTCTTT
NA	TRBV4-2	NA	TRBJ2-7	CASSQTGTRGYEQYF	TGTGCCAGCAGCCAAACCGGGACAAGAGGTTACGAGCAGTACTTC
NA	TRBV7-8	few	TRBJ2-7	CASSLGGGRNYEQYF	TGTGCCAGCAGCTTAGGTGGCGGTAGAAACTACGAGCAGTACTTC
TRBD1	TRBV7-2	NA	TRBJ1-2	CASSLGTGGYTF	TGTGCCAGCAGCTTAGGGACAGGAGGCTACACCTTC
TRBD2	TRBV7-6	NA	TRBJ2-2	CASSLQASGNTGELFF	TGTGCCAGCAGCTTACAGGCTAGCGGAAACACCGGGGAGCTGTTTTTT
NA	TRBV7-2	NA	TRBJ2-7	CASSLNGLQGEQYF	TGTGCCAGCAGCTTAAATGGCCTCCAGGGCGAGCAGTACTTC
TRBD2	TRBV30	NA	TRBJ2-2	CAWSRLGRVGELFF	TGTGCCTGGAGTCGCCTCGGGAGGGTTGGGGAGCTGTTTTTT
TRBD2	TRBV18	NA	TRBJ2-7	CASSLGREGVTYEQYF	TGTGCCAGCTCCCTCGGGAGGGAGGGAGTCACCTACGAGCAGTACTTC
NA	TRBV5-8	NA	TRBJ2-7	CASSRQQVEQYF	TGTGCCAGCAGCCGCCAGCAGGTTGAGCAGTACTTC
NA	TRBV19	once	TRBJ2-1	CASSTRSGAYNEQFF	TGTGCCAGTAGTACCAGGTCAGGGGCCTACAATGAGCAGTTCTTC
TRBD2	TRBV4-1	NA	TRBJ2-3	CASSQAGTSSFHTDTQYF	TGCGCCAGCAGCCAAGCCGGGACTAGCTCGTTCCACACAGATACGCAGTATTTT
NA	TRBV19	NA	TRBJ2-2	CASSITRQWAGELFF	TGTGCCAGTAGTATAACCAGACAGTGGGCCGGGGAGCTGTTTTTT
TRBD1	TRBV7-2	NA	TRBJ1-5	CASSTTGGNQPQHF	TGTGCCAGCAGCACGACAGGGGGGAATCAGCCCCAGCATTTT
NA	TRBV29-1	few	TRBJ1-1	CSVEGTQDTEAFF	TGCAGCGTTGAAGGGACTCAGGACACTGAAGCTTTCTTT
NA	TRBV24-1	NA	TRBJ1-4	CATSELVAGGEKLFF	TGTGCCACCAGTGAACTGGTCGCGGGAGGGGAAAAACTGTTTTTT
TRBD2	TRBV19	NA	TRBJ2-2	CASSYSGITGELFF	TGTGCCAGTAGTTATAGCGGGATTACCGGGGAGCTGTTTTTT
NA	TRBV29-1	NA	TRBJ2-6	CSVSPRADVLTF	TGCAGCGTGTCCCCCCGCGCCGACGTCCTGACTTTC
TRBD2	TRBV19	NA	TRBJ2-5	CASSGERGEAETQYF	TGTGCCAGTAGTGGAGAGCGGGGGGAGGCGGAGACCCAGTACTTC
NA	TRBV11-3	NA	TRBJ2-1	CASSLYGVYNEQFF	TGTGCCAGCAGCTTATACGGGGTGTACAATGAGCAGTTCTTC
TRBD1	TRBV18	NA	TRBJ1-1	CASSPTGLNTEAFF	TGTGCCAGCTCACCGACAGGGTTGAACACTGAAGCTTTCTTT
TRBD2	TRBV27	NA	TRBJ2-1	CASSWSTSGSNEQFF	TGTGCCAGCAGTTGGTCTACTAGCGGGAGTAATGAGCAGTTCTTC
NA	TRBV5-4	NA	TRBJ2-4	CASSLASTPQNIQYF	TGTGCCAGCAGCTTGGCCTCTACCCCCCAAAACATTCAGTACTTC
TRBD1	TRBV10-3	NA	TRBJ1-1	CAITEGGMGQGTEAFF	TGTGCCATCACCGAAGGAGGTATGGGACAGGGCACTGAAGCTTTCTTT
TRBD2	TRBV5-8	NA	TRBJ2-6	CASSFVAGVSGANVLTF	TGTGCCAGCAGCTTCGTAGCGGGAGTCTCTGGGGCCAACGTCCTGACTTTC
NA	TRBV27	few	TRBJ2-1	CASSRVGVQFF	TGTGCCAGCAGTCGGGTGGGAGTACAGTTCTTC
TRBD1	TRBV10-3	NA	TRBJ2-5	CAIRAGTGQETQYF	TGTGCCATCAGGGCCGGGACAGGACAAGAGACCCAGTACTTC
NA	TRBV28	NA	TRBJ1-4	CASSLFGYGIPNEKLFF	TGTGCCAGCAGTTTATTCGGGTACGGGATCCCTAATGAAAAACTGTTTTTT
TRBD1	TRBV24-1	once	TRBJ1-1	CATSAQGEGTEAFF	TGTGCCACCAGTGCACAGGGGGAAGGCACTGAAGCTTTCTTT
NA	TRBV2	NA	TRBJ1-1	CASSAGGSRTEAFF	TGTGCCAGCAGTGCCGGAGGATCTCGGACTGAAGCTTTCTTT
TRBD2	TRBV14	NA	TRBJ2-7	CASSPSGRAPYEQYF	TGTGCCAGCAGCCCGAGCGGGAGGGCCCCCTACGAGCAGTACTTC
TRBD1	TRBV24-1	NA	TRBJ2-3	CATSDRDRATDTQYF	TGTGCCACCAGTGATAGGGACAGGGCAACAGATACGCAGTATTTT
NA	TRBV28	NA	TRBJ2-1	CASSRQHEQFF	TGTGCCAGCAGTAGACAGCATGAGCAGTTCTTC
TRBD1	TRBV19	once	TRBJ1-2	CASSIGGGTYGYTF	TGTGCCAGTAGTATAGGAGGGGGCACCTATGGCTACACCTTC
TRBD1	TRBV3-1/TRBV3-2	NA	TRBJ2-5	CASSQELKSEERGQTQYF	TGTGCCAGCAGCCAAGAATTGAAGTCCGAAGAGAGGGGGCAGACCCAGTACTTC
TRBD2	TRBV3-1/TRBV3-2	NA	TRBJ2-1	CASTPGRAGDEQFF	TGTGCCAGCACCCCCGGGAGGGCCGGGGATGAGCAGTTCTTC
TRBD1	TRBV6-1	NA	TRBJ2-7	CASSEPGQGAFNEQYF	TGTGCCAGCAGTGAACCGGGACAGGGGGCATTCAACGAGCAGTACTTC
NA	TRBV9	once	TRBJ2-3	CASSGRDSYTDTQYF	TGTGCCAGCAGCGGCCGGGACTCCTACACAGATACGCAGTATTTT
TRBD1	TRBV7-9	NA	TRBJ2-2	CASSPADRADTGELFF	TGTGCCAGCAGCCCGGCGGACAGGGCGGACACCGGGGAGCTGTTTTTT
NA	TRBV11-3	NA	TRBJ2-1	CASSGRWTTSSYNEQFF	TGTGCCAGCAGCGGGAGGTGGACTACGAGCTCCTACAATGAGCAGTTCTTC
TRBD1	TRBV2	NA	TRBJ1-5	CASNAQGGRPQHF	TGTGCCAGCAACGCACAGGGGGGAAGGCCCCAGCATTTT
TRBD1	TRBV7-2	once	TRBJ2-5	CASSPGTGIPKTQYF	TGTGCCAGCAGCCCTGGGACAGGGATCCCAAAGACCCAGTACTTC
TRBD2	TRBV27	NA	TRBJ2-1	CASSLRLAGVRGYNEQFF	TGTGCCAGCAGTTTGCGACTAGCGGGAGTGCGGGGCTACAATGAGCAGTTCTTC
TRBD2	TRBV11-2	NA	TRBJ2-7	CASSKERGGKVYF	TGTGCCAGCAGCAAAGAGCGGGGGGGCAAGGTGTACTTC
NA	TRBV6-2/TRBV6-3	NA	TRBJ2-5	CASSFLSQETQYF	TGTGCCAGCAGTTTTCTTTCCCAAGAGACCCAGTACTTC
TRBD2	TRBV12-5	NA	TRBJ2-7	CASGLVLAGAYEQYF	TGTGCTAGTGGTTTGGTACTAGCGGGGGCCTACGAGCAGTACTTC
NA	TRBV7-9	NA	TRBJ1-2	CASSMDSYGYTF	TGTGCCAGCAGCATGGACAGCTATGGCTACACCTTC
TRBD2	TRBV10-3	NA	TRBJ2-1	CAISESTGTSGSLNEQFF	TGTGCCATCAGTGAGTCGACGGGGACTAGCGGGAGCTTAAATGAGCAGTTCTTC
TRBD1	TRBV6-1	NA	TRBJ2-7	CASSEAYGARGRGEQYF	TGTGCCAGCAGTGAAGCATACGGGGCCAGGGGGCGTGGGGAGCAGTACTTC
NA	TRBV5-4	NA	TRBJ1-1	CASSLQGPNTEAFF	TGTGCCAGCAGCTTACAGGGCCCGAACACTGAAGCTTTCTTT